Listed here are 25 T cell receptor beta chains from one sample, sequenced in a study of cytomegalovirus exposure and HLA in healthy donors. PCR used 60 Vbeta primers and 13 Jbeta primers. The assay was immunoSEQ multiplex PCR, and TCRdb's table has in-frame clones only and misses some. The sample contains 170,000 or so clones, approximately 80% of which appear only once. The sample comprised PBMCs. The receptors come from a male donor in good health and CMV-seropositive.

This clone was counted between two and nine times. This chain uses TRBV18 with TRBJ2-2; D is perhaps TRBD1 (5 bases). CDR3 length: 15 residues. From germline, CDR1 is KGHSH and CDR2 LQKENI. Trimming removed 1 base at V and 0 bases at J, with 6 bases between. The CDR3 here is CASSPQGSNTGELFF. The CDR3 DNA is TGTGCCAGCTCACCACAGGGGTCGAACACCGGGGAGCTGTTTTTT.

This sequence joins TRBV11-2 and TRBJ2-7; perhaps TRBD1 as D (5 bases). CDR3 length: 15 residues. CDR1 is SGHAT and CDR2 is FQNNGV in the germline V gene. V was clipped by 2 bases and J by 3 bases, with 14 bases between them. The CDR3 nucleotides are TGTGCCAGCAGCTTAACTCAGGGAAGGAGCTACGAGCAGTACTTC. Translating gives CASSLTQGRSYEQYF.

In its sample, this clone was seen once. The CDR3 loop reads CASSRSNTDTQYF. The CDR3 DNA sequence: TGTGCCAGCAGCCGATCTAACACAGATACGCAGTATTTT. The chain combines TRBV28 with TRBJ2-3; D not certain. CDR1 and CDR2 (germline): MDHEN, SYDVKM. CDR3 length equals 13 residues. V was pared by 6 bases and J by 2 bases, with 9 bases between. Looking up the rest from reference TRBV28 and TRBJ2-3 gives the full variable domain: DVKVTQSSRYLVKRTGEKVFLECVQDMDHENMFWYRQDPGLGLRLIYFSYDVKMKEKGDIPEGYSVSREKKERFSLILESASTNQTSMYLCASSRSNTDTQYFGPGTRLTVL.

The chain has TRBV7-9 and TRBJ1-4, with D unresolved. CDR1 and CDR2 (germline): SEHNR, FQNEAQ (reference sequence). The V end lost 5 bases, the J end lost 7 bases, and 11 bases lay between the germline ends. CDR3 length: 13 residues. CDR3 DNA sequence: TGTGCCAGCAGCCGACATGCGGGTGAAAAACTGTTTTTT. It codes for CASSRHAGEKLFF.

The V gene is TRBV2, the J gene TRBJ2-2, with 16 bases lining up with TRBD2. This CDR3 spans 18 amino acids. Germline V lookup: CDR1 SNHLY, CDR2 FYNNEI. Losses at the gene ends were 8 bases for V and 0 bases for J; bases not matched to a gene: 6. This chain's CDR3 is CASLGTSGRATNTGELFF. The CDR3 DNA reads TGTGCCAGCCTAGGGACTAGCGGGAGGGCTACGAACACCGGGGAGCTGTTTTTT. Complete variable domain (other parts from reference TRBV2 and TRBJ2-2): EPEVTQTPSHQVTQMGQEVILRCVPISNHLYFYWYRQILGQKVEFLVSFYNNEISEKSEIFDDQFSVERPDGSNFTLKIRSTKLEDSAMYFCASLGTSGRATNTGELFFGEGSRLTVL.

The chain recombines TRBV4-3 with TRBJ2-3; 9 nucleotides align to TRBD2. The J segment lost 6 bases and the V segment lost 0 bases, leaving 7 bases of the junction unmatched. CDR3 length equals 16 residues. CDR1 and CDR2 from the germline V gene are LGHNA and YSLEER. CDR3 in amino acids: CASSQDWLAGRDTQYF. CDR3 nucleotide sequence: TGCGCCAGCAGCCAAGATTGGCTAGCGGGAAGGGATACGCAGTATTTT.

A word on this clone: One end of the junction fails to match germline, which may point to a read error. This chain uses TRBV11-3 with TRBJ1-2, with TRBD1 identical over 8 bases. Germline V gene sequence: CDR1 SGHNT, CDR2 YENEEA. CDR3 length: 12 amino acids. The CDR3, as DNA: TGTGCCAGCAGCTTCCGGGACAGGCACTTTAACTTC. This gives the protein CASSFRDRHFNF.

The genes are TRBV30 and TRBJ1-2; the D gene is possibly TRBD1 (6 bases). The CDR3 has 18 amino acids. Germline V lookup: CDR1 GTSNPN, CDR2 SVGIG (reference sequence). Trimming shortened V by 0 bases and J by 3 bases, and 23 bases separated the two germline ends. CDR3 DNA sequence: TGTGCCTGGAGTGTAAACGTTGTCCGGACAGAGCGCGACTATGGCTACACCTTC. This translates into CAWSVNVVRTERDYGYTF.

As regards this clone: Its ends do not fully match the called genes, so a read error is possible. The chain couples TRBV27 to TRBJ2-2; 12 bases agree with TRBD2. The CDR3 runs 15 residues. Germline CDR1 MNHEY, CDR2 SMNVEV (reference sequence). The CDR3 DNA reads as TGTGCCAGCAGTCTATCTAGCGGGAGGGCCGGGGAGCTGTTTTTT. Its protein is CASSLSSGRAGELFF.

V usage is TRBV6-4 and J usage is TRBJ2-5; 7 bases are shared with TRBD2. The CDR3 consists of 14 residues. Germline lookup yields CDR1 MRHNA and CDR2 SNTAGT. Trimming removed 5 bases from V and 5 bases from J; junction bases left unmatched: 8. CDR3 nucleotide sequence: TGTGCCAGCAGTCGAAACGGGGGGTTCGAGACCCAGTACTTC. It specifies CASSRNGGFETQYF.

J is TRBJ1-2 and V is TRBV6-5; D is unclear. CDR1 and CDR2 (germline): MNHEY, SVGAGI. V was cut by 0 bases and J by 5 bases, with 10 bases left in between. CDR3 length: 14 residues. CDR3 DNA: TGTGCCAGCAGTTACTCGTCGGGATCTTATGGCTACACCTTC. Residues: CASSYSSGSYGYTF.

This rearrangement joins TRBV27 to TRBJ2-2; tentative D call: TRBD2 (6 bases). Deletions cut 4 bases from V and 8 bases from J, with 17 bases between. Germline CDR1 is MNHEY and CDR2 is SMNVEV (reference sequence). The CDR3 runs 15 residues. This CDR3 is CASSSTRLGGGELFF. DNA for the CDR3: TGTGCCAGCAGTTCAACAAGACTAGGCGGGGGGGAGCTGTTTTTT.

This chain joins TRBV21-1 and TRBJ2-1; the D segment call TRBD2 is taken from the table without a DNA check. TRBV21-1 is annotated as a pseudogene. The length of the CDR3 is 17 residues. The CDR3 reads CASSKQGRRAICYEQFF. In DNA form, the CDR3 reads TGTGCCAGCAGCAAACAGGGTAGGAGGGCCATCTGTTATGAGCAGTTCTTC.

The CDR3 reads CASSQGRGGLHF. CDR3 DNA: TGTGCCAGCAGTCAAGGACGCGGCGGGCTCCACTTT. This rearrangement joins TRBV28 to TRBJ1-6; D is undetermined. This CDR3 region has 12 residues. Trimming took 5 bases from V and 16 from J, leaving 15 bases between them. Germline V gene data show CDR1 as MDHEN and CDR2 as SYDVKM.

The chain carries TRBV11-3 and TRBJ2-2; 7 positions agree with TRBD2. The CDR3 runs 13 residues. Germline V CDR1 and CDR2: SGHNT, YENEEA. Trimming removed 7 bases from V and 3 bases from J; junction bases left unmatched: 2. Here the CDR3 reads CASKRGDTGELFF. DNA for the CDR3: TGTGCCAGCAAACGGGGGGACACCGGGGAGCTGTTTTTT. The full variable domain, completed using reference TRBV11-3 and TRBJ2-2, is EAGVVQSPRYKIIEKKQPVAFWCNPISGHNTLYWYLQNLGQGPELLIRYENEEAVDDSQLPKDRFSAERLKGVDSTLKIQPAELGDSAVYLCASKRGDTGELFFGEGSRLTVL.

J is TRBJ1-4 and V is TRBV28, with D maybe TRBD1 (5 bases). The germline CDR1 and CDR2 sequences are MDHEN and SYDVKM. Deletions cut 6 bases from V and 8 bases from J, with 16 bases between. The CDR3 covers 14 residues. CDR3 protein: CASSLTQGNEKLFF. CDR3 DNA sequence: TGTGCCAGCAGCTTGACCCAGGGTAACGAAAAACTGTTTTTT.

CDR3 in DNA: TGTGCCAGCAGCTCGAGGGGTAGGGGGCCGTGGACCCAGTACTTC. Protein product: CASSSRGRGPWTQYF. The V and J genes are TRBV9 and TRBJ2-5; 7 bases are shared with TRBD1. The CDR3 is 15 amino acids. Germline loops: CDR1 SGDLS, CDR2 YYNGEE. V gave up 4 bases and J gave up 7 bases; unmatched junction bases: 13.

The genes are TRBV28 and TRBJ1-5, with 8 bases matching TRBD1. Germline assignment: CDR1 MDHEN and CDR2 SYDVKM. The CDR3 length is 15 residues. Trimming cost V 0 bases and J 3 bases; bases outside gene matches: 1. The CDR3 protein is CASSLWGQVNQPQHF. CDR3 coding DNA: TGTGCCAGCAGTTTATGGGGACAGGTCAATCAGCCCCAGCATTTT.

The chain's CDR3 is CAWSVPRGPQISYEQYF. CDR3 sequence (DNA): TGTGCCTGGAGTGTACCGCGCGGGCCACAAATCTCCTACGAGCAGTACTTC. The chain has TRBV30 and TRBJ2-7, with D possibly TRBD2 on 5 matching bases. This CDR3 is 17 amino acids long. Germline assignment: CDR1 GTSNPN and CDR2 SVGIG (reference sequence). Trimming took 0 bases from V and 0 from J, leaving 18 bases between them.

By frequency in the sample, this clone is medium-sized (0.01 to 0.1%). The rearrangement joins TRBV18 to TRBJ2-1; 12 positions agree with TRBD1. There are 16 residues in the CDR3. Losses at the gene ends were 0 bases for V and 6 bases for J; bases not matched to a gene: 3. Per the germline V gene, CDR1 is KGHSH and CDR2 is LQKENI. The CDR3 DNA reads TGTGCCAGCTCACCACCTTGGGACAGGGGGCGCAATGAGCAGTTCTTC. This gives the protein CASSPPWDRGRNEQFF. The variable domain in full, completed from reference TRBV18 and TRBJ2-1, reads NAGVMQNPRHLVRRRGQEARLRCSPMKGHSHVYWYRQLPEEGLKFMVYLQKENIIDESGMPKERFSAEFPKEGPSILRIQQVVRGDSAAYFCASSPPWDRGRNEQFFGPGTRLTVL.

The chain carries TRBV13 and TRBJ1-1, with TRBD1 as a possible D gene (6 bases). The ends were cut back, 7 bases at V and 3 bases at J, with 12 bases in the middle. Germline CDR1 reads PRHDT; CDR2 reads FYEKMQ (reference sequence). This CDR3 is 13 amino acids long. In DNA form, the CDR3 reads TGTGCCAGCACCGGGACACCCCACACTGAAGCTTTCTTT. Translating it yields CASTGTPHTEAFF.

A word on this clone: One end of the junction fails to match germline, which may point to a read error. J is TRBJ1-3 and V is TRBV7-9, with D perhaps TRBD1 (6 bases). From germline, CDR1 is SEHNR and CDR2 FQNEAQ (reference sequence). This CDR3 region has 16 residues. As DNA, the CDR3 is TGTTCCAGCAGCGTATACAGGGCAGGCTCTGGAAACACCATATATTTT. As protein: CSSSVYRAGSGNTIYF.

The chain uses TRBV18 and TRBJ2-3; 9 bases align to TRBD2. The CDR3 loop spans 16 amino acids. In germline, CDR1 is KGHSH, CDR2 LQKENI. V lost 3 bases, J lost 0 bases, and 4 bases stayed unmatched. CDR3: CASSPRLAASTDTQYF. The CDR3 nucleotides read TGTGCCAGCTCACCCCGACTAGCGGCAAGCACAGATACGCAGTATTTT.

This clone was picked up a small number of times. This chain connects TRBV7-9 to TRBJ2-7; 7 positions match TRBD2. V shed 1 base, J shed 4 bases, and the junction held 7 bases outside the gene matches. This CDR3 contains 15 residues. The germline V gene has CDR1 SEHNR and CDR2 FQNEAQ (reference sequence). The CDR3 DNA reads as TGTGCCAGCAGCTTAGGTGGGGGGGGAAGTTACGAGCAGTACTTC. This encodes CASSLGGGGSYEQYF.

This clone was found a few times. The rearrangement links TRBV7-8 to TRBJ2-7; TRBD1 might be the D (6 bases). Deletions cut 3 bases from V and 6 bases from J, with 18 bases between. This CDR3 contains 15 residues. CDR1 and CDR2 from the germline V gene are SGHVS and FQNEAQ. The CDR3, as DNA: TGTGCCAGCAGCTTTAGGGACGGCTTAGGGGGCGAGCAGTACTTC. Amino acids: CASSFRDGLGGEQYF.